Below are 25 T cell receptor beta chains sequenced from a single sample in a study of graft-versus-host responses after intestinal transplantation. The protocol was immunoSEQ multiplex PCR, while the TCRdb copy is restricted to in-frame clones and leaves out a portion. In the table there are roughly 6,900 clones, about two thirds of which are singletons. Lymphocytes (intraepithelial and lamina propria) were released by processing the graft tissue. Here the sequenced sample was ileum tissue, taken about 8 weeks after transplant. These TCRs come from a human patient who received an intestinal transplant, so some T cells may come from the graft donor.

The chain combines TRBV7-9 with TRBJ2-3, with 8 bases fitting TRBD1. V was clipped by 3 bases and J by 4 bases; unmatched bases: 3. The CDR3 runs 14 residues. Germline values: CDR1 SEHNR, CDR2 FQNEAQ (reference sequence). In DNA, the CDR3 is TGTGCCAGCAGCTTTGACAGGGGAGCAGATACGCAGTATTTT. It specifies CASSFDRGADTQYF.

This chain joins TRBV27 and TRBJ2-7; D could derive from TRBD1 or TRBD2 (5 bases each). Germline V gene sequence: CDR1 MNHEY, CDR2 SMNVEV (reference sequence). The CDR3 loop spans 13 amino acids. Trimming stripped 4 bases from V and 7 bases from J, with 14 bases between. CDR3 nucleotide sequence: TGTGCCAGCAGTTACCAGGGTTCGGGGGAGCAGTACGTC. Protein product: CASSYQGSGEQYV.

V is TRBV4-3 and J is TRBJ2-3; 7 positions agree with TRBD2. This CDR3 is 16 amino acids long. Germline V gives CDR1 LGHNA, CDR2 YSLEER. The trim removed 1 base at V and 3 bases at J, leaving 7 bases unmatched. The CDR3 loop reads CASSQVLRGVTDTQYF. In DNA, the CDR3 is TGCGCCAGCAGCCAAGTTCTACGGGGGGTTACAGATACGCAGTATTTT.

This chain joins TRBV5-6 and TRBJ1-5; TRBD1 matches at 7 bases. The CDR3 loop spans 15 amino acids. The germline CDR1 and CDR2 sequences are SGHDT and YYEEEE. V shed 4 bases and J 4 bases; nucleotides not matched to a gene: 8. The CDR3 sequence is CASSPGTETNQPQHF. The CDR3, as DNA: TGTGCCAGCAGCCCCGGGACAGAAACAAATCAGCCCCAGCATTTT. The entire variable domain, with the rest obtained from reference TRBV5-6 and TRBJ1-5, is as follows: DAGVTQSPTHLIKTRGQQVTLRCSPKSGHDTVSWYQQALGQGPQFIFQYYEEEERQRGNFPDRFSGHQFPNYSSELNVNALLLGDSALYLCASSPGTETNQPQHFGDGTRLSIL.

This chain links TRBV9 with TRBJ1-3; possibly TRBD1 for D (6 bases). Trimming removed 2 bases at V and 3 bases at J, with 9 bases between. The CDR3 spans 14 residues. Germline CDR1 reads SGDLS; CDR2 reads YYNGEE. The CDR3 spells CASSVQQGGNTIYF. DNA of the CDR3: TGTGCCAGCAGCGTTCAACAGGGTGGAAACACCATATATTTT.

This clone was seen only a few times. V usage is TRBV7-8 and J usage is TRBJ2-7; no clear D. The CDR3 extends over 14 amino acids. Trimming removed 1 base at V and 5 bases at J, with 12 bases between. Germline-derived CDR1 and CDR2 are SGHVS and FQNEAQ. The CDR3 reads CASSLVVGSHEQYV. Written as DNA, the CDR3 is TGTGCCAGCAGCTTAGTCGTCGGGTCCCACGAGCAGTACGTC.

In its sample, this clone was seen a few times. V and J are TRBV18 and TRBJ1-4; weak D call: TRBD1 (6 bases). Germline CDR1 reads KGHSH; CDR2 reads LQKENI. Trimming cost V 5 bases and J 12 bases, with 13 bases left between them. The CDR3 runs to 12 residues. The CDR3 DNA sequence: TGTGCCAGCTCAGAAAGGGGGTTGGAACTGTTTTTT. Protein product: CASSERGLELFF.

The chain couples TRBV4-2 to TRBJ2-3, with a possible D match to TRBD1 (5 bases). CDR3 length: 15 amino acids. Trimming removed 6 bases at V and 3 bases at J, with 16 bases between. From germline, CDR1 is LGHNA and CDR2 YNFKEQ. CDR3 bases: TGTGCCAGCAGGCCAAGGGGCTCGGTAACAGATACGCAGTATTTT. This gives the protein CASRPRGSVTDTQYF.

The chain couples TRBV11-3 to TRBJ2-7; D possibly corresponds to TRBD1 (5 bases). The CDR3 spans 15 residues. Trimming took 3 bases from V and 1 from J, leaving 13 bases between them. The germline gives CDR1 SGHNT, CDR2 YENEEA. CDR3 amino acids: CASSFARGPSYEQYV. The CDR3 coding sequence is TGTGCCAGCAGCTTCGCTAGGGGCCCGTCCTACGAGCAGTACGTC.

This clone was counted once. V and J are TRBV11-3 and TRBJ2-2, with 7 bases identical to TRBD1. The CDR3 loop spans 15 amino acids. V lost 4 bases and J lost 3; bases outside the gene matches: 5. The germline gives CDR1 SGHNT, CDR2 YENEEA. Here the CDR3 DNA reads TGTGCCAGCAGCTCCAGACAGGGACACACCGGGGAGCTGTTTTTT. Translation: CASSSRQGHTGELFF. Complete variable domain (other parts from reference TRBV11-3 and TRBJ2-2): EAGVVQSPRYKIIEKKQPVAFWCNPISGHNTLYWYLQNLGQGPELLIRYENEEAVDDSQLPKDRFSAERLKGVDSTLKIQPAELGDSAVYLCASSSRQGHTGELFFGEGSRLTVL.

The rearrangement uses TRBV5-6 and TRBJ2-5; TRBD2 aligns across 9 bases. Trimming took 7 bases from V and 5 from J; bases not matched to a gene: 15. Germline CDR1 is SGHDT and CDR2 is YYEEEE. The CDR3 covers 16 residues. CDR3: CASHTGGTSRPETQYF. The CDR3 DNA reads as TGTGCCAGCCACACGGGGGGGACTAGCAGACCGGAGACCCAGTACTTC.

The rearrangement joins TRBV23-1 to TRBJ2-1; 8 nucleotides align to TRBD1. TRBV23-1 is an ORF, with its function uncertain. J was trimmed by 3 bases and V by 4 bases; bases with no gene match: 5. This CDR3 comprises 15 residues. In DNA, the CDR3 is TGCGCCAGCAGTCTCCAGGGGGCTCTCTACAATGAGCAGTTCTTC. It translates to CASSLQGALYNEQFF.

Only one count was recorded for this clone. The rearrangement joins TRBV6-5 to TRBJ1-1, with a tentative D call TRBD1 (5 bases). Trimming stripped 2 bases from V and 7 bases from J, with 11 bases between. CDR1 is MNHEY, CDR2 SVGAGI, per germline. There are 13 residues in the CDR3. This chain's CDR3 is CASSYIGGIEAFF. The CDR3, as DNA: TGTGCCAGCAGTTACATCGGGGGAATTGAAGCTTTCTTT.

This clone was observed a few times. V is TRBV19 and J is TRBJ2-2; D perhaps matches TRBD1 (5 bases). The CDR3 length is 14 residues. The V gene lost 7 bases and the J gene lost 5 bases, with 14 bases spanning the gap. Germline V gene data show CDR1 as LNHDA and CDR2 as SQIVND (reference sequence). The CDR3 is CASNLRVLTGELFF. The DNA for the CDR3 is TGTGCCAGTAACCTCAGGGTTTTGACCGGGGAGCTGTTTTTT.

CDR3 coding DNA: TGTGCCAGCAGGACCGGGACAGGTGTCTATGGCTACACCTTC. This translates into CASRTGTGVYGYTF. This chain connects TRBV6-1 to TRBJ1-2, with 8 bases identical to TRBD1. The CDR3 is 14 residues long. V gave up 6 bases and J gave up 4 bases; unmatched junction bases: 7. Germline CDR1 reads MNHNS; CDR2 reads SASEGT.

The chain uses TRBV7-9 and TRBJ2-1; D possibly corresponds to TRBD2 (7 bases). CDR1 and CDR2 (germline): SEHNR, FQNEAQ (reference sequence). Trimming took 5 bases from V and 9 from J, leaving 17 bases between them. The CDR3 loop spans 14 amino acids. The DNA for the CDR3 is TGTGCCAGCAGCCAGAAAGGGGGGGGGACTGAGCAGTTCTTC. Protein: CASSQKGGGTEQFF.

The genes are TRBV18 and TRBJ1-6, with 11 bases aligning to TRBD1. The V and J ends lost 3 bases and 6 bases, in that order; junction bases with no gene match: 1. The length of the CDR3 is 15 residues. Germline assignment: CDR1 KGHSH and CDR2 LQKENI. CDR3 bases: TGTGCCAGCTCACCGGGGACAGGGGGTAATTCACCCCTCCACTTT. Translation gives CASSPGTGGNSPLHF.

The J gene is TRBJ1-2, the V gene TRBV6-5, with a weak D call TRBD1 (5 bases). In germline, CDR1 is MNHEY, CDR2 SVGAGI. The V gene lost 3 bases and the J gene lost 8 bases, with 16 bases spanning the gap. CDR3 length equals 14 residues. CDR3 coding DNA: TGTGCCAGCAGTTATCGGCCACAGGCGGAAGGCTACACCTTC. The encoded protein is CASSYRPQAEGYTF.

The V call is TRBV2, the J call TRBJ1-3, with D possibly TRBD1 on 6 matching bases. CDR1 and CDR2 (germline): SNHLY, FYNNEI. The CDR3 is 15 residues long. The V and J ends lost 7 bases and 4 bases respectively, with 17 bases between them. CDR3 coding DNA: TGTGCCAGCACCGAAGGGGGGGGCTCGGGAAACACCATATATTTT. Amino acid sequence: CASTEGGGSGNTIYF.

The rearrangement links TRBV28 to TRBJ1-2, with D perhaps TRBD1 (5 bases). Germline V gene sequence: CDR1 MDHEN, CDR2 SYDVKM. The CDR3 consists of 12 residues. Trimming shortened V by 7 bases and J by 4 bases, and 10 bases separated the two germline ends. CDR3 DNA: TGTGCCAGCACTTCAGGGCCCTATGGCTACACCTTC. Encoded protein: CASTSGPYGYTF.

This clone is classed as medium-sized. Other DNA sequences within the sample encode an identical CDR3. The J gene is TRBJ2-5, the V gene TRBV7-2; tentative D call: TRBD2 (6 bases). CDR3 length equals 14 residues. V was cut by 3 bases and J by 1 base, with 9 bases left in between. Germline CDR1 SGHTA, CDR2 FQGNSA. CDR3 bases: TGTGCCAGCAGCTTCGGGGGACCCCAAGAGACCCAGTACTTC. As protein: CASSFGGPQETQYF.

This chain links TRBV28 with TRBJ1-5, with 8 positions matching TRBD1. With V trimmed by 6 bases and J by 6 bases, 10 bases remained unmatched. The CDR3 totals 15 residues. The V gene's germline CDR1 is MDHEN and CDR2 SYDVKM. The chain's CDR3 is CASSLRGRIFQPQHF. The CDR3 nucleotides are TGTGCCAGCAGCCTCAGGGGGCGCATCTTTCAGCCCCAGCATTTT.

This clone was seen only a few times. CDR3 loop: CASSWEPNYEQYV. The CDR3 coding sequence is TGTGCCAGCAGCTGGGAGCCAAACTACGAGCAGTACGTC. This sequence joins TRBV7-2 and TRBJ2-7, with D maybe TRBD2 (5 bases). Germline V CDR1 and CDR2: SGHTA, FQGNSA. CDR3 length: 13 amino acids. V was clipped by 4 bases and J by 3 bases, with 10 bases between them.

This clone was counted between two and nine times. The chain employs TRBV6-4 and TRBJ2-1; TRBD1 agrees at 9 bases. The junction had 7 bases not matched to a gene; V was cut back by 4 bases and J by 6 bases. The CDR3 extends over 15 amino acids. Germline CDR1 is MRHNA and CDR2 is SNTAGT. This CDR3 is CASSVETGGFNEQFF. The CDR3 nucleotides are TGTGCCAGCAGTGTGGAGACAGGGGGTTTCAATGAGCAGTTCTTC.

The chain recombines TRBV7-8 with TRBJ1-2; perhaps TRBD1 as D (6 bases). Deletions cut 2 bases from V and 2 bases from J, with 9 bases between. The CDR3 has 14 residues. The germline V gene encodes CDR1 SGHVS and CDR2 FQNEAQ. The CDR3: CASSLLQGNYGYTF. CDR3 DNA: TGTGCCAGCAGCTTATTACAGGGCAACTATGGCTACACCTTC.